The clone carrying this T cell receptor beta chain was recorded only once. Its antigen is unidentified. These data originate in a study of cytomegalovirus exposure and HLA in healthy donors. Primers: 60 Vbeta forward and 13 Jbeta reverse. How the authors handled the data: In a later analysis, the count reached some 88 million unique TCR beta chains, with about 9.9 million shared. Only in-frame clones appear in the TCRdb table, and some are missing; sequencing was by immunoSEQ multiplex PCR. V, J and clone size are those of that table, while D and trimming were read from the DNA. The sample holds approximately 180,000 clones, about four fifths seen once. Germline CDR1 is SGHRS and CDR2 is YFSETQ. Deletions cut 4 bases from V and 1 base from J, with 14 bases between. The CDR3 runs 15 residues. Points from the study as a whole: Reportedly, a later analysis found an Asian-associated ancestry cluster had fewer N-insertions than the approximately 670-donor mean. Association with HLA alleles at 0.05 false discovery rate was found for around 15,000 TCR beta sequences in a later analysis.

The sequence came from a girl aged 5-17 years in good health and CMV-seropositive. The specimen sequenced was PBMCs. The chain has TRBV5-1 and TRBJ1-1, with D possibly matching TRBD1 (6 bases). For the CDR3, the DNA is TGCGCCAGCAGCCGGGACGGGACACCGAACACTGAAGCTTTCTTT. The encoded protein is CASSRDGTPNTEAFF.